Presented here are 2 T cell receptor beta chains from one specimen sequenced in a study of T-cell memory formation after mild COVID-19. One entry per CDR3 protein, called by TCRdb with MiXCR from the 5' RACE reads. The sample comprises approximately 430,000 distinct CDR3 sequences, less than 25% of which are singletons, and 13% rests with the top ten. Input material: PBMCs or a T cell subset sorted from them (not recorded which). The origin of the receptors is an adult woman who had mild COVID-19 (a few samples of this study predate the infection). Cell type and time point are not known.

This clonotype showed up just a few times. This chain links TRBV12-3 or TRBV12-4 with TRBJ2-3, with 9 nucleotides matching TRBD2. The ends lost 6 bases at V and 3 bases at J; junction bases unmatched: 13. CDR3 length: 17 amino acids. This CDR3 is CASSLGPAGGGTDTQYF. The CDR3 bases are TGTGCCAGCAGCCTCGGGCCAGCGGGGGGCGGGACAGATACGCAGTATTTT.

The chain links TRBV7-7 to TRBJ2-7; no clear D. The CDR3 length is 15 residues. V was shortened by 2 bases and J by 2 bases, with 13 bases between the two germline ends. Germline-derived CDR1 and CDR2 are SSHAT and FNYEAQ (reference sequence). For the CDR3, the DNA is TGTGCCAGCAGCTTAACGCGATACCCCCCCTACGAGCAGTACTTC. Translation: CASSLTRYPPYEQYF.